This T cell receptor beta chain was identified during a study of blood T cell repertoires in COVID-19. Looking at the study overall: The United States, Italy and Spain provided the acute and convalescent COVID-19 samples. From T cells, B-cell-depleted T cells, or PBMCs came the material, which was cDNA or gDNA.

Per the original methods: Amplification from reference gene primers served as the basis for estimated nucleated cell counts. Repertoires were generated with immunoSEQ multiplex PCR, while TCRdb's copy carries only in-frame clones and drops some. V, J and clone size are taken as reported in that table, and D and trimming were inferred from the DNA itself. Altogether about 94,000 clones are present, 75% to 90% being singletons, with the ten largest covering around 17%. The sample consisted of peripheral blood. The TCR comes from a human donor in a cohort sampled during active COVID-19.

The DNA for the CDR3 is TGTGCCAGCAAACCCAGGGAAGGGGCCTACGAGCAGTACTTC. Its protein is CASKPREGAYEQYF. The V call is TRBV6-5, the J call TRBJ2-7, with a possible D match to TRBD1 (5 bases). V was trimmed by 7 bases and J by 2 bases, leaving 15 bases between them. The germline V gene encodes CDR1 MNHEY and CDR2 SVGAGI. The CDR3 loop spans 14 amino acids.